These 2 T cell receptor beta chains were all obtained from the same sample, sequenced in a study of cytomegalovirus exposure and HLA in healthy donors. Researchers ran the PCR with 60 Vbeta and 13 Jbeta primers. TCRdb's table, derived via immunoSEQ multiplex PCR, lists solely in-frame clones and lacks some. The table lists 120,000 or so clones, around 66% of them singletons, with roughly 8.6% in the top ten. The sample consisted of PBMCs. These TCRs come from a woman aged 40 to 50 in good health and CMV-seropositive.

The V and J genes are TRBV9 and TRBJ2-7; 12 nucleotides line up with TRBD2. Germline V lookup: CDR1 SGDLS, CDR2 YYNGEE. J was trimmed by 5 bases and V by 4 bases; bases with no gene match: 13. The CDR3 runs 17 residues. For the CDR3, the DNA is TGTGCCAGCAGCTCAAGACTAGCGGGAGAATCTCGGGACGAGCAGTACTTC. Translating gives CASSSRLAGESRDEQYF.

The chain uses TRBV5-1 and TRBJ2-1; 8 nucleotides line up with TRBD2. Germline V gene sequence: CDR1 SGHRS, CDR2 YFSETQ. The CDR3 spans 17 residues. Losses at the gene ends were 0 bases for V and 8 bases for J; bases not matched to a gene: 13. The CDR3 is CASSLAGRTGGLDEQFF. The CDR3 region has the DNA TGCGCCAGCAGCTTGGCCGGGAGGACGGGGGGGCTCGATGAGCAGTTCTTC. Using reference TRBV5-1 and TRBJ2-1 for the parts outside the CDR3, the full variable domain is KAGVTQTPRYLIKTRGQQVTLSCSPISGHRSVSWYQQTPGQGLQFLFEYFSETQRNKGNFPGRFSGRQFSNSRSEMNVSTLELGDSALYLCASSLAGRTGGLDEQFFGPGTRLTVL.